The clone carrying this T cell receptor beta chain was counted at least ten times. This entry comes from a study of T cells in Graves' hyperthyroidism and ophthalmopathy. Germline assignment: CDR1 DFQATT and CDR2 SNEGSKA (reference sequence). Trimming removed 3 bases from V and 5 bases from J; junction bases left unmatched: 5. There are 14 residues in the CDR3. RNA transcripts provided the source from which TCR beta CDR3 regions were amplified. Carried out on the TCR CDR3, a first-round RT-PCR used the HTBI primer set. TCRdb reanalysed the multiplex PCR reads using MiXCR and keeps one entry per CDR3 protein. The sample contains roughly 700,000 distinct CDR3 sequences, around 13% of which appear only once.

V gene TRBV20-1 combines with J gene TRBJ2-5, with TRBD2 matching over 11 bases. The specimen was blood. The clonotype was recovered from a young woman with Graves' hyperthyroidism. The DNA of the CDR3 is TGCAGTGCTAGTTCCCTAGCGGGAGGCGAGACCCAGTACTTC. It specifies CSASSLAGGETQYF.